This TCR beta chain was sequenced in a study of identical twins. Only a few counts were recorded for this clonotype. The antigen is undetermined. TCRdb re-analysed the 5' RACE reads in MiXCR, keeping a single row per CDR3 protein. The data contain 500,000 to 550,000 distinct CDR3 sequences, approximately 20% of them seen just once; the ten biggest clones take up 0.48%. The study's findings and limits: Cord blood's abundant beta clonotypes had fewer insertions, unlike memory repertoires. When twins shared out-of-frame alpha sequences, those sequences had excess low generation probability.

The same specimen was also included in a second study, on yellow fever vaccine responses in identical twins.

What was sequenced was CD4+ T cells sorted from blood. This receptor was identified in a woman aged 18-29 years in good health.

The CDR3 spells CASSLRDSSYEQYV. In DNA form, the CDR3 reads TGTGCCAGCAGCTTACGGGACAGCTCCTACGAGCAGTACGTC. The chain links TRBV13 to TRBJ2-7; 7 bases agree with TRBD1. CDR3 length: 14 amino acids. The germline gives CDR1 PRHDT, CDR2 FYEKMQ (reference sequence). V lost 2 bases to trimming and J lost 0 bases; unmatched junction nucleotides: 1.